The clone carrying this T cell receptor (beta chain) was counted between two and nine times. From the 5' RACE reads, TCRdb called clonotypes with MiXCR, one entry per CDR3 protein. The data contain over 150,000 distinct CDR3 sequences, 6% to 7.5% of them seen just once; the ten biggest clones take up over 2%. The sample comes from a study of T cells after yellow fever vaccination. J lost 0 bases, V lost 1 base, and 4 bases had no gene match. In germline, CDR1 is SGHRS, CDR2 YFSETQ. The CDR3 runs 16 residues. The chain carries TRBV5-1 and TRBJ2-3; 8 positions agree with TRBD2. This TCR derives from a man aged 18-30 years who received the YFV17D yellow fever vaccine. The sample here was CD4+ T cells sorted from PBMCs, taken 5 days after the first yellow fever vaccination. The CDR3 region has the DNA TGCGCCAGCAGCTTGAACGGGGGGGTAAGCACAGATACGCAGTATTTT. Translation: CASSLNGGVSTDTQYF.